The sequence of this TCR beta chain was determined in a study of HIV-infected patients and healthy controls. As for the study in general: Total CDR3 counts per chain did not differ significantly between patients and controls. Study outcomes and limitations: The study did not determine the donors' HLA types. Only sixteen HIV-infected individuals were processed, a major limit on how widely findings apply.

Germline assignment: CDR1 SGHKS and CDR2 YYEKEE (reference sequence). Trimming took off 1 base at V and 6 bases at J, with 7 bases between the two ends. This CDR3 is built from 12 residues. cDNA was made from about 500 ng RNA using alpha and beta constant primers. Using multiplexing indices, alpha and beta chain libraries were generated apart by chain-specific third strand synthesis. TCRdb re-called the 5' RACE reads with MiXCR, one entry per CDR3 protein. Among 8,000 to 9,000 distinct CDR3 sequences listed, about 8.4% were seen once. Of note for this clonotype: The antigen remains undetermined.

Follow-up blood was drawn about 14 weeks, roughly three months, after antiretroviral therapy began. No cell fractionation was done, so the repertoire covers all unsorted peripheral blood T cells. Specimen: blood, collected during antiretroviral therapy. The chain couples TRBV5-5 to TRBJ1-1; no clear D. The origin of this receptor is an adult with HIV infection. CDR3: CASSLIGPEAFF. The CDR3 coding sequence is TGTGCCAGCAGCTTGATAGGACCTGAAGCTTTCTTT.